This TCR beta chain appears in the sequencing data of a study of blood T cell repertoires in COVID-19. Sequenced by immunoSEQ multiplex PCR; TCRdb stores in-frame clones only, minus some. The sample lists under 250,000 clones, 85% occurring once. This CDR3 is built from 16 residues. Germline CDR1 and CDR2: MNHNY and SVGAGI (reference sequence). Trimming removed 2 bases from V and 0 bases from J; junction bases left unmatched: 4. This rearrangement joins TRBV6-6 to TRBJ2-7; 10 bases fit TRBD1. Sequencing was done on a sample of PBMCs or T cells enriched from blood (not recorded which). This clonotype was sampled from a woman aged 45-65 years with acute COVID-19. This CDR3 reads CASSYTGTGASYEQYF. Written as DNA, the CDR3 is TGTGCCAGCAGTTACACTGGGACAGGGGCCTCCTACGAGCAGTACTTC.